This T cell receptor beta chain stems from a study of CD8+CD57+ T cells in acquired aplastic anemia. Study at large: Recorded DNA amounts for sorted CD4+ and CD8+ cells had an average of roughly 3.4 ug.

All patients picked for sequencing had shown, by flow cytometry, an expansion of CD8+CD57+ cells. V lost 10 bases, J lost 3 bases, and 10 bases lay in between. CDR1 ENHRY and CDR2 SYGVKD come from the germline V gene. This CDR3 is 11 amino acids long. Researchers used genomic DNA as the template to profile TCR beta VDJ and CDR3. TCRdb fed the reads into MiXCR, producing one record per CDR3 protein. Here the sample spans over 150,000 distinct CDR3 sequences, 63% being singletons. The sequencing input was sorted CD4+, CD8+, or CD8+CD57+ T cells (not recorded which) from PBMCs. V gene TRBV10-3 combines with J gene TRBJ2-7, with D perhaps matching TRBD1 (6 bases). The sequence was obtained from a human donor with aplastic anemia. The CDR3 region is CATRRGYEQYF. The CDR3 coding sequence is TGTGCCACCCGCAGGGGCTACGAGCAGTACTTC.